This TCR beta chain was identified in a study of control samples from healthy donors and cancer patients. Sequencing was performed with immunoSEQ multiplex PCR; in TCRdb, only in-frame clones are kept and a portion is missing. The sample lists 70,000 to 100,000 clones, 85% to 90% occurring once. The CDR3 is 14 amino acids long, termini counted. CDR1 is MNHEY and CDR2 is SMNVEV in the germline V gene (reference sequence). Worth noting for this clone: The limits of the CDR3 on the DNA are not certain, so only TCRdb's listed CDR3 is given.

The clonotype originates from an older woman with head and neck cancer. Sequenced material: PBMCs. The J gene is TRBJ2-7, the V gene TRBV27. The CDR3 loop is CASSSSPASYEQYF.